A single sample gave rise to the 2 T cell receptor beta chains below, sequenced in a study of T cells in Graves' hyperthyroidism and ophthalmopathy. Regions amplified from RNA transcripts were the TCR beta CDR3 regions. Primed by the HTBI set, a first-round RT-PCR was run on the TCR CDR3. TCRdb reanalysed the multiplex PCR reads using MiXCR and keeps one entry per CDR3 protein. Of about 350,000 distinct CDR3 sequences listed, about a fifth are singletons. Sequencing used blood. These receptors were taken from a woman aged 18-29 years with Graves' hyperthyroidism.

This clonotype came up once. The DNA for the CDR3 is TGTGCCAGCAGTTCCAACGGACCGGGGCAAGAGACCCAGTACTTC. Translated, it gives CASSSNGPGQETQYF. This chain joins TRBV6-5 and TRBJ2-5; a weak D match, TRBD2 (5 bases). CDR3 length: 15 amino acids. The V and J ends lost 4 bases and 2 bases respectively, with 14 bases between them. Looked up from germline, CDR1 is MNHEY and CDR2 is SVGAGI.

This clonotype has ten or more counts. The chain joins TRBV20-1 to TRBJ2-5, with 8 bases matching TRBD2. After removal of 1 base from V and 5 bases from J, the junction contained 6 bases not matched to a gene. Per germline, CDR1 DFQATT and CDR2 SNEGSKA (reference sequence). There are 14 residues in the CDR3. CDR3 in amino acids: CSARVPGGTETQYF. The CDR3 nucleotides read TGCAGTGCTAGAGTACCGGGGGGGACGGAGACCCAGTACTTC.